The 5 T cell receptor beta chains reported below all come from one sample, sequenced in a study of T cells in Graves' hyperthyroidism and ophthalmopathy. RNA transcripts were the template for amplifying TCR beta CDR3 regions. TCR CDR3 underwent first-round RT-PCR with the HTBI primer set. TCRdb independently ran MiXCR on the multiplex PCR reads; one entry per CDR3 protein. The profile shows 550,000 to 600,000 distinct CDR3 sequences, 16% of them singletons. Material for sequencing was blood. Receptors were obtained from a woman aged 18-35 years with Graves' hyperthyroidism.

The chain combines TRBV29-1 with TRBJ1-2; perhaps TRBD1 as D (6 bases). Trimming pared 6 bases from V and 3 bases from J, leaving 17 bases between. Germline V gene sequence: CDR1 SQVTM, CDR2 ANQGSEA. This CDR3 has 14 residues. The CDR3 region is CSVDVEGVYYGYTF. The CDR3 DNA sequence: TGCAGCGTGGACGTCGAGGGGGTGTACTATGGCTACACCTTC.

The chain joins TRBV7-2 to TRBJ2-4; D ambiguous. Trimming removed 1 base from V and 3 bases from J, with 7 bases in between. The CDR3 spans 14 residues. The V gene's germline CDR1 is SGHTA and CDR2 FQGNSA. The CDR3 DNA reads TGTGCCAGCAGCTTAGGACTGGACAAAAACATTCAGTACTTC. It encodes CASSLGLDKNIQYF.

In this sample, this clonotype turned up a few times. The CDR3 spells CASRHLTSQYF. The CDR3 DNA reads as TGTGCCAGCAGACACCTGACCTCGCAGTATTTT. The chain combines TRBV6-2 or TRBV6-3 with TRBJ2-3; unclear D gene. Germline CDR1 MNHEY, CDR2 SVGEGT. Trimming removed 6 bases from V and 10 bases from J, with 11 bases in between. The CDR3 runs to 11 residues.

This clonotype has at least ten counts. The rearrangement uses TRBV6-1 and TRBJ2-7, with D possibly TRBD1 on 6 matching bases. V gave up 7 bases and J gave up 1 base, with 14 bases separating them. This CDR3 contains 14 residues. Germline CDR1 and CDR2: MNHNS and SASEGT. CDR3 loop: CASIRDRRSYEQYF. The CDR3 DNA sequence: TGTGCCAGCATCCGTGACAGGCGGTCCTACGAGCAGTACTTC.

This rearrangement joins TRBV9 to TRBJ2-1; D possibly uses TRBD1 or TRBD2 (6 bases each). With 3 bases removed from V and 8 bases from J, the gap between germline ends came to 18 bases. The CDR3 is 15 amino acids. Germline values: CDR1 SGDLS, CDR2 YYNGEE. CDR3 coding DNA: TGTGCCAGCAGCGGGCGACTAGGTGGGGGCGATGAGCAGTTCTTC. The encoded protein is CASSGRLGGGDEQFF.